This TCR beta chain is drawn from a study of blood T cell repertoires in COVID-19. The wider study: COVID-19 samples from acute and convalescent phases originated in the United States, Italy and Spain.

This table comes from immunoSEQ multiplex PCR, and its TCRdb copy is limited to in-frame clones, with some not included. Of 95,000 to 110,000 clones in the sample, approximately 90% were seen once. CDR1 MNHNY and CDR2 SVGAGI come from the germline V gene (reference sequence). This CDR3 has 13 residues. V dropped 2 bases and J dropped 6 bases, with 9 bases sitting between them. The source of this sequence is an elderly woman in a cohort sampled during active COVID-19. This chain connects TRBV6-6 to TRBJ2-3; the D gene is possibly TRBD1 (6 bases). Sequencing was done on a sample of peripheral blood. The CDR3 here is CASSYLGADTQYF. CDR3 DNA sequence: TGTGCCAGCAGTTACCTGGGGGCGGATACGCAGTATTTT.